A selection of T cell receptor beta chains follows, all from one sample in a study of T cells in localized non-small cell lung cancer. Profiling relied on immunoSEQ multiplex PCR, and the TCRdb table lists in-frame clones only, not all of them. Among 35,000 to 40,000 clones, over 75% were seen once, and the ten largest hold around a sixth. Sequencing was performed on peripheral blood, taken before any cancer treatment. The receptors were gathered from a male donor older than 55 with stage III squamous cell lung carcinoma. Both conserved end residues are part of each CDR3. Each record gives: D gene, clone size, J gene, V gene, CDR3 DNA, CDR3 protein. The D gene is left open where the match is weak. The size field is filled for only some rows; it gives once, few, many or a size class.

>.|once|TRBJ2-1|TRBV5-1
TGCGCCAGCAGCTTGGTGTCAGGGACCCCCTACAATGAGCAGTTCTTC
CASSLVSGTPYNEQFF
>.|.|TRBJ2-7|TRBV13
TGTGCCAGCAGCCTCAGGACAGCCTACGAGCAGTACTTC
CASSLRTAYEQYF
>.|.|TRBJ1-3|TRBV6-5
TGTGCCAGCAGTTACTCGGCAGAAAGGCGAAACACCATATATTTT
CASSYSAERRNTIYF
>TRBD1|.|TRBJ1-2|TRBV7-2
TGTGCCAGCAGCAAGGGACAGGCGGATGGCTACACCTTC
CASSKGQADGYTF
>TRBD1|once|TRBJ2-3|TRBV2
TGTGCCAGCAGGGATCCAGGGGGCGCAGATACGCAGTATTTT
CASRDPGGADTQYF
>.|.|TRBJ1-1|TRBV7-6
TGTGCCAGCAGCCCAACCCCGGGACAGAACACTGAAGCTTTCTTT
CASSPTPGQNTEAFF
>.|.|TRBJ1-5|TRBV6-1
TGTGCCAGCAATGAGGAACAGTATAGCAATCAGCCCCAGCATTTT
CASNEEQYSNQPQHF
>TRBD1|.|TRBJ1-1|TRBV18
TGTGCCAGCTCACCCCGGGACAGAATGAACACTGAAGCTTTCTTT
CASSPRDRMNTEAFF
>TRBD2|.|TRBJ2-3|TRBV7-3
TGTGCCAGCAGCCAAACGGGGGGGCGACATACGCAGTATTTT
CASSQTGGRHTQYF
>TRBD2|.|TRBJ2-1|TRBV10-1
TGCGCCAGCAGTGAGTCAAGAACGGGAGGGCGTGATGAGCAGTTCTTC
CASSESRTGGRDEQFF
>TRBD1|.|TRBJ1-6|TRBV5-1
TGCGCCAGCAGCTCCACAGGGGGCGATTCACCCCTCCACTTT
CASSSTGGDSPLHF
>.|.|TRBJ2-2|TRBV5-1
TGCGCCAGCAGCTTGGCAGGGGATGAGACCGGGGAGCTGTTTTTT
CASSLAGDETGELFF
>TRBD2|.|TRBJ2-1|TRBV27
TGTGCCAGCAGTTTACGGGCTAGCGGGACCGGTAATGAGCAGTTCTTC
CASSLRASGTGNEQFF
>.|once|TRBJ1-2|TRBV11-2
TGTGCCAGCAGCGCGCAGGGCTATGGCTACACCTTC
CASSAQGYGYTF
>.|.|TRBJ2-5|TRBV7-9
TGTGCCAGCAGCCGTTCCGGGACGGTTGAAGAGACCCAGTACTTC
CASSRSGTVEETQYF
>.|.|TRBJ1-2|TRBV6-5
TGTGCCAGCAGTTACTCGACACAGACCTATGGCTACACCTTC
CASSYSTQTYGYTF
>.|.|TRBJ2-7|TRBV7-8
TGTGCCAGCAGCTTTGAGCGCGACGAGCAGTACTTC
CASSFERDEQYF
>.|few|TRBJ2-1|TRBV30
TGTGCCTGGAGTTTTTACGCGGGTTACAATGAGCAGTTCTTC
CAWSFYAGYNEQFF
>.|once|TRBJ2-7|TRBV6-5
TGTGCCAGCAGCGGGCAGGGCTACGAGCAGTACTTC
CASSGQGYEQYF
>TRBD2|.|TRBJ2-1|TRBV19
TGTGCCAGTAGTGTAGCGGGAGGGGGGAATGAGCAGTTCTTC
CASSVAGGGNEQFF
>.|.|TRBJ2-5|TRBV19
TGTGCCAGTAGTATAGGAGGAGCAGGGGGGTACCAAGAGACCCAGTACTTC
CASSIGGAGGYQETQYF
>TRBD1|.|TRBJ1-1|TRBV2
TGTGCCAGCAGTGTGAGGGGGCGGAACACTGAAGCTTTCTTT
CASSVRGRNTEAFF
>TRBD1|.|TRBJ1-5|TRBV2
TGTGCCAGCAGTCCGAGTGGAGGGGGCGCGAGTCAGCCCCAGCATTTT
CASSPSGGGASQPQHF
>.|few|TRBJ1-5|TRBV6-1
TGTGCCAGCACTCTATCACGCAGCAATCAGCCCCAGCATTTT
CASTLSRSNQPQHF
>.|.|TRBJ1-1|TRBV5-1
TGCGCCAGCAGTTTGCTAGGGAGGAGTGCTGAAGCTTTCTTT
CASSLLGRSAEAFF
>.|.|TRBJ1-5|TRBV30
TGTGCCTGGAGAACGGGCAATCAGCCCCAGCATTTT
CAWRTGNQPQHF
>.|.|TRBJ2-3|TRBV6-1
TGTGCCAGCAGTGAAGGCAGGCCTCGCACAGATACGCAGTATTTT
CASSEGRPRTDTQYF
>.|.|TRBJ1-4|TRBV5-1
TGCGCCAGCCGACTAACAGCAACTAATGAAAAACTGTTTTTT
CASRLTATNEKLFF
>TRBD1|.|TRBJ2-5|TRBV7-2
TGTGCCAGCAGCGTCAGACAGGGGGCAGAGACCCAGTACTTC
CASSVRQGAETQYF
>.|.|TRBJ2-7|TRBV9
TGTGCCAGCAGCGTAGGTCGGGGGAGCTCCTACGAGCAGTACTTC
CASSVGRGSSYEQYF
>.|few|TRBJ2-3|TRBV2
TGTGCCAGCAGAGCAGCCGGGACTCCCGTCGATACGCAGTATTTT
CASRAAGTPVDTQYF
>.|.|TRBJ1-5|TRBV2
TGTGCCAGCAGTGAAGGAGAGAATCAGCCCCAGCATTTT
CASSEGENQPQHF